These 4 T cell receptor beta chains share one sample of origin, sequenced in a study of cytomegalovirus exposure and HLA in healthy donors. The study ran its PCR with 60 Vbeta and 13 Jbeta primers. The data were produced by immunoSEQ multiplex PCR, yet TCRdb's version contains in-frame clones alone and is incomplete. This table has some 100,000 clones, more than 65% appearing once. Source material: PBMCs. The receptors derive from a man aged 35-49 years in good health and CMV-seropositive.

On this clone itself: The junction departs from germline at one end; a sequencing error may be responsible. The CDR3 sequence: CASSQEVTFKNSQYF. The CDR3 nucleotides are TGTGCCAGCAGTCAGGAGGTAACTTTCAAAAACAGTCAGTACTTC. The chain has TRBV14 and TRBJ2-4; D perhaps matches TRBD2 (5 bases). CDR1 is SGHDN, CDR2 FVKESK, per germline. CDR3 length: 15 residues.

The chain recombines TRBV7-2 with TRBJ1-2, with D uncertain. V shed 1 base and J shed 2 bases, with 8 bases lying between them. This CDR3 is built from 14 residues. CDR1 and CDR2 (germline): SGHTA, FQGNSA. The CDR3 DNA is TGTGCCAGCAGCTTAGATGGCGGCAACTATGGCTACACCTTC. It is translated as CASSLDGGNYGYTF.

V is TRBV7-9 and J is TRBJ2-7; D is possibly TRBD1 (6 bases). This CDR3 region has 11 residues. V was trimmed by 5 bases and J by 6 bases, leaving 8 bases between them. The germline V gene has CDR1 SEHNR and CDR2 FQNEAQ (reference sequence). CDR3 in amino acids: CASSQGLEQYF. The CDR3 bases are TGTGCCAGCAGCCAGGGGCTCGAGCAGTACTTC.

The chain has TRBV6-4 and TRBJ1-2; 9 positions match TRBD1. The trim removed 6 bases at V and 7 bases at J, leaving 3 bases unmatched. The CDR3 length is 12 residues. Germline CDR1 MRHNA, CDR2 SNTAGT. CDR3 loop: CASSPGQGGYTF. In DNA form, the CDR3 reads TGTGCCAGCAGCCCGGGACAGGGTGGCTACACCTTC.